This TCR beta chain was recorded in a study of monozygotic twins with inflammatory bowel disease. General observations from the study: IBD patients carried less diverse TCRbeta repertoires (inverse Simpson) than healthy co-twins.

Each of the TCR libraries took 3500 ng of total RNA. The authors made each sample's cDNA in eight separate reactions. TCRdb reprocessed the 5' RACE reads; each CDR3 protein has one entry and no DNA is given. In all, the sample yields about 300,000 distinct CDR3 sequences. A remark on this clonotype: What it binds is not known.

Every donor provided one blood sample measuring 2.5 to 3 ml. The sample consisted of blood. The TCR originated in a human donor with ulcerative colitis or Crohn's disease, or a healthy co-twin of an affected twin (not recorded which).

CDR3 sequence: CASRGDRSYEQYF. This chain uses TRBV19 with TRBJ2-7; TCRdb gives TRBD1 as the D gene, but with no DNA this cannot be confirmed. The CDR3 is 13 amino acids. The germline V gene has CDR1 LNHDA and CDR2 SQIVND (reference sequence).